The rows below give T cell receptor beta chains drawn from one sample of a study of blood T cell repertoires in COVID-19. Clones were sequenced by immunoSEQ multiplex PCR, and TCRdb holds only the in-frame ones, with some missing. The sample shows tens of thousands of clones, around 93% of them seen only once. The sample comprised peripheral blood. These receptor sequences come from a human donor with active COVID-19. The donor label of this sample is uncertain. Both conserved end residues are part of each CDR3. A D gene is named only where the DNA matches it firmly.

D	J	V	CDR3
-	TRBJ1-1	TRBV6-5	CASSLGAGTEAFF
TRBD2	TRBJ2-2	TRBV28	CATPGLAGAGELFF
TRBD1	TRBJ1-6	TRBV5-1	CASSLVGQGTTSDNSPLHF
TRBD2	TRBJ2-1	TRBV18	CASSPSASGGVTYNEQFF
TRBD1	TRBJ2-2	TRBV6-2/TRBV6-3	CASSRTGGIGELFF
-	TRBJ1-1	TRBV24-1	CATAGSGAEAFF
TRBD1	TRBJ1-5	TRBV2	CASSPGQGGNQPQHF
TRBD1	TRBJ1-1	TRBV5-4	CASSFGTGRTEAFF
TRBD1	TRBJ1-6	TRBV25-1	CASSEYKTGEGGQSPLHF
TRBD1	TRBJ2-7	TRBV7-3	CASSLRQGNEQYF
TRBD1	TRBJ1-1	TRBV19	CASRDGSGTGGTEAFF
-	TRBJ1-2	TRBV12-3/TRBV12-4	CASSSTESRYTF
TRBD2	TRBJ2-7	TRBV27	CASKPGLADRYEQYF
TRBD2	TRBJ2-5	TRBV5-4	CASSLGSGGAQETQYF
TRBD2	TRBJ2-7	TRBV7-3	CASSPGGGMSYEQYF
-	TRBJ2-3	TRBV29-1	CSVGLGSSTDTQYF
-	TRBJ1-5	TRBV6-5	CASRPPPGNNQPQHF
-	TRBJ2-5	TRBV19	CASSDEGETQYF
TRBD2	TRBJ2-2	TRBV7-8	CASSLVTSGGADTGELFF
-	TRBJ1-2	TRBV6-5	CASSPPPRTAHGYTF
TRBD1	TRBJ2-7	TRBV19	CASSAGQGPYEQYF
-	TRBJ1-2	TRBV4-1	CASSQGGVLYGYTF
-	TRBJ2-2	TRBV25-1	CASSETASNGELFF
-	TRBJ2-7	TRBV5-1	CASSLTQGLTEQYF
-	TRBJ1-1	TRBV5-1	CASSLNGQNTEAFF
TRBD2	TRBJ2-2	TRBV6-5	CASTPSGGLTGELFF
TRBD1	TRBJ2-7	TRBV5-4	CASSSPTGTGGNEQYF
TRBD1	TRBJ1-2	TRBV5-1	CASSEGQGAGYGYTF
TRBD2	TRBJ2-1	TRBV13	CASSVTSSGDNEQFF
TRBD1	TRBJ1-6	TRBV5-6	CASSFFLQTGGYNSPLHF
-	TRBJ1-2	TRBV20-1	CSATVYGYTF
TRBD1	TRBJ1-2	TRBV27	CASSSLDRDLYGYTF
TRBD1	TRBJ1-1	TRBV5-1	CASTGQATEAFF
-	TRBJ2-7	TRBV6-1	CASSEQTAMTSQSIRIKQYF
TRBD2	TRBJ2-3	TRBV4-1	CASSPSGTSGESADTQYF
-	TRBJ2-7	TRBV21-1	CASSKSVRASTYEQYF
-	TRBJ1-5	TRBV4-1	CASSQDGAPGSNQPQHF
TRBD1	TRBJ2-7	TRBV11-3	CASSDRDREDEQYF
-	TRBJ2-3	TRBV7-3	CASSLRGYTDTQYF
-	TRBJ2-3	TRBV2	CASSKDNTDTQYF
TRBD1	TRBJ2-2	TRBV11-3	CASSSGTANTGELFF
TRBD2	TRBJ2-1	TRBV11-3	CASSISTSGGANEQFF
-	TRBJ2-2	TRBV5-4	CASSPTVTGELFF
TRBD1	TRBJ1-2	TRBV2	CASSERGQGDNGYTF
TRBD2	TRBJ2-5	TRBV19	CASSYSGGGGETQYF